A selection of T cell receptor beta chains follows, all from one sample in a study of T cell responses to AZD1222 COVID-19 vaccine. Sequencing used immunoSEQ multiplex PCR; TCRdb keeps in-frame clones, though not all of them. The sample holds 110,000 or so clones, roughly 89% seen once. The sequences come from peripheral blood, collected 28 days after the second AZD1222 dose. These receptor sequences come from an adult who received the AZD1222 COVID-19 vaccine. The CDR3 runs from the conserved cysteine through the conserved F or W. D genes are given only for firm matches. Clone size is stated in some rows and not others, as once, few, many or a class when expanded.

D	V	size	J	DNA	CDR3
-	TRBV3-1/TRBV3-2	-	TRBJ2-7	TGTGCCAGCAGCCAACTAGACAACTCCTACGAGCAGTACTTC	CASSQLDNSYEQYF
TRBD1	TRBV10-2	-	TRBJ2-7	TGCGCCAGCACCGATGGACAGGGTTTGTGGGAGCAGTACTTC	CASTDGQGLWEQYF
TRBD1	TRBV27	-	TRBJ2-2	TGTGCCAGCAGTTTGGACAGGGTGACGGGCGGGGAGCTGTTTTTT	CASSLDRVTGGELFF
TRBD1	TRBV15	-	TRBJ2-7	TGTGCCACCAGCCCGCGACGACAGGGAAGTTACGAGCAGTACTTC	CATSPRRQGSYEQYF
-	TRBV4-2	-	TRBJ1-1	TGTGCCAGCAGCCAAGATGAGAGGGCGAACACTGAAGCTTTCTTT	CASSQDERANTEAFF
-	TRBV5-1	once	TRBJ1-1	TGCGCCAGCAGCTTGGGACAGTCGGGCACTGAAGCTTTCTTT	CASSLGQSGTEAFF
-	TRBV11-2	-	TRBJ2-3	TGTGCCAGCAGTCCACCGCTGAGGGGTGATACGCAGTATTTT	CASSPPLRGDTQYF
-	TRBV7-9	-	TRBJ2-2	TGTGCCAGCAGCTTATATCCCGGGGAGCTGTTTTTT	CASSLYPGELFF
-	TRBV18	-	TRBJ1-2	TGTGCCAGCTCACCAGGCCAGCTAATAGGACCCTATGGCTACACCTTC	CASSPGQLIGPYGYTF
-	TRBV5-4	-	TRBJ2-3	TGTGCCAGCAGCACCCGAATTGGCTCGGATACGCAGTATTTT	CASSTRIGSDTQYF
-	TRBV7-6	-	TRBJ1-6	TGTGCCAGCAGCTTAGAGCGGGGGACCCATTCACCCCTCCACTTT	CASSLERGTHSPLHF
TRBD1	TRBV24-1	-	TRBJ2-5	TGTGCCACCAGTGAACCAAGACAGGGCCAAGAGACCCAGTACTTC	CATSEPRQGQETQYF
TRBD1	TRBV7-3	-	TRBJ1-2	TGTGCCAGCAGCCCTCCCCCGGGACAGGGCCGCGAGGACTATGGCTACACCTTC	CASSPPPGQGREDYGYTF
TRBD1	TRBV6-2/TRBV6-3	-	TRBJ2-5	TGTGCCAGCAGTTACGATCTAAACCGGGACAGGATTCTTTCGGAGACCCAGTACTTC	CASSYDLNRDRILSETQYF
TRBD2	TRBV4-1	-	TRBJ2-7	TGCGCCAGCAGCCAAGCGGGACTAGCGGACAAGCAGTACTTC	CASSQAGLADKQYF
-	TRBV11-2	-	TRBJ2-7	TGTGCCAGCAGCTCAAGCTTCCTCTACGAGCAGTACTTC	CASSSSFLYEQYF
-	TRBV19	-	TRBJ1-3	TGTGCCAGTAAGCGCAGGGAGACTGGAAACACCATATATTTT	CASKRRETGNTIYF
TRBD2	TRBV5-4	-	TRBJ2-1	TGTGCCAGCAGCTTGGTTGGGCGGGAGACGAATGAGCAGTTCTTC	CASSLVGRETNEQFF
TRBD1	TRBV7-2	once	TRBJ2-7	TGTGCCAGCAGCCCTACAGGGGCAATCGACGAGCAGTACTTC	CASSPTGAIDEQYF
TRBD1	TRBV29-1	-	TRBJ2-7	TGCAGCGTATACAGGGGCCCCTACGAGCAGTACTTC	CSVYRGPYEQYF
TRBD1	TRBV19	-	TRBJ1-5	TGTGCCAGCTCAAACGGCCACAGGGGGTGGCAGCCCCAGCATTTT	CASSNGHRGWQPQHF
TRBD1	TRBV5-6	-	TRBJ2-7	TGTGCCAGCAGCTTCCGGACAGGGACCTACGAGCAGTACTTC	CASSFRTGTYEQYF
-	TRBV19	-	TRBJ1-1	TGTGCCAGTAGGGCTTGGAGCCAGGGGAACACTGAAGCTTTCTTT	CASRAWSQGNTEAFF
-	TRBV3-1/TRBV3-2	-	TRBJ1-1	TGTGCCAGCAGCCGTGGGGCCGTGAACACTGAAGCTTTCTTT	CASSRGAVNTEAFF
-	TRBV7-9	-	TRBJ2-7	TGTGCCAGCAGCTTAGCGAGGGCAGGCCGCTACGAGCAGTACTTC	CASSLARAGRYEQYF
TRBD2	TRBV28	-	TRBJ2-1	TGTGCCAGCAGCCCTCCTACTAGCGGGAGACACAATGAGCAGTTCTTC	CASSPPTSGRHNEQFF
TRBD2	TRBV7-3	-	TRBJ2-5	TGTGCCAGCAGCCGAGGGACTAGCGGGAGGGTCGGAGAGACCCAGTACTTC	CASSRGTSGRVGETQYF
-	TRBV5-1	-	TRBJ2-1	TGCGCCAGCAGCTTTGGGGCGGGACCCTACAATGAGCAGTTCTTC	CASSFGAGPYNEQFF
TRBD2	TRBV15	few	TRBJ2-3	TGTGCCACCAGCACTAAGGGAGGGCCGTGGGGCACAGATACGCAGTATTTT	CATSTKGGPWGTDTQYF
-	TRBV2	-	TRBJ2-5	TGTGCCAGCAGCGCCGCCACCCAGGAGACCCAGTACTTC	CASSAATQETQYF
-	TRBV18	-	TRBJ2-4	TGTGCCAGCTCACCCCTGCAACAGGGAACCGGGAACATTCAGTACTTC	CASSPLQQGTGNIQYF
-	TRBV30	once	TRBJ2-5	TGTGCCTGGAGTCCCCCACCAAGGCAAGAGACCCAGTACTTC	CAWSPPPRQETQYF
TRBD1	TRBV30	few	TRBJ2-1	TGTGCCGGCCAGGGGGCAGGGGGAAATGAGCAGTTCTTC	CAGQGAGGNEQFF
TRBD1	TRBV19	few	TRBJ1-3	TGTGCCACACAGGACAGGGGCTCTGGAAACACCATATATTTT	CATQDRGSGNTIYF
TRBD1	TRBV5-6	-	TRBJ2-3	TGTGCCAGCAGCTTGGTAGGCGACAGGGGTATGGGAGATACGCAGTATTTT	CASSLVGDRGMGDTQYF
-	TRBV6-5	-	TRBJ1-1	TGTGCCAGCAGTTACTCGGGCAGTTTGAACACTGAAGCTTTCTTT	CASSYSGSLNTEAFF
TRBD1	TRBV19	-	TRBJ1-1	TGTGCCAGTAGTAAGGGGACAGAGGGTCTACGAGCTTTCTTT	CASSKGTEGLRAFF
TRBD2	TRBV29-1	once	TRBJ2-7	TGCAGCGTGCTAGCGGGGGTCTCCTACGAGCAGTACTTC	CSVLAGVSYEQYF